The 18 T cell receptor beta chains below all came from one sample that was sequenced in a study of blood T cell repertoires in COVID-19. Only in-frame clones appear in the TCRdb table, and some are missing; sequencing was by immunoSEQ multiplex PCR. The table has 380,000 or so clones, around 90% seen once. The specimen was peripheral blood. The receptor set was obtained from a man in his forties with acute or convalescent COVID-19.

The chain uses TRBV5-1 and TRBJ2-1; D perhaps matches TRBD1 (6 bases). The CDR3 length is 16 residues. Trimming left V 4 bases short and J 2 bases short, with 16 bases between. From germline, CDR1 is SGHRS and CDR2 YFSETQ. As DNA, the CDR3 is TGCGCCAGCAGCCCCAGTACAGGGCTAACCTACAATGAGCAGTTCTTC. As protein: CASSPSTGLTYNEQFF.

V gene TRBV4-2 combines with J gene TRBJ1-1; D gene uncertain. Germline CDR1 is LGHNA and CDR2 is YNFKEQ. The CDR3 is made up of 14 amino acids. Trimming took 0 bases from V and 1 from J, leaving 6 bases between them. The CDR3 spells CASSQEVANTEAFF. The CDR3, as DNA: TGTGCCAGCAGCCAAGAAGTGGCGAACACTGAAGCTTTCTTT.

V is TRBV9 and J is TRBJ2-5, with D perhaps matching TRBD2 (5 bases). V was clipped by 3 bases and J by 3 bases, with 15 bases between them. The germline V gene encodes CDR1 SGDLS and CDR2 YYNGEE. The CDR3 is made up of 15 amino acids. CDR3 nucleotides: TGTGCCAGCAGCGCGCGGAGGACGGGGAAAGAGACCCAGTACTTC. Encoded protein: CASSARRTGKETQYF.

Concerning this clone: The same CDR3 can be traced to other DNA sequences in this sample. This rearrangement joins TRBV28 to TRBJ1-5, with 10 bases matching TRBD1. CDR1 MDHEN and CDR2 SYDVKM come from the germline V gene. This CDR3 contains 14 residues. The ends lost 6 bases at V and 5 bases at J; junction bases unmatched: 4. The CDR3 spells CASSRTGGYQPQHF. CDR3 DNA sequence: TGTGCCAGCAGCCGGACAGGGGGTTATCAGCCCCAGCATTTT.

This chain connects TRBV19 to TRBJ2-3, with 14 positions matching TRBD2. The CDR3 consists of 19 residues. With V trimmed by 6 bases and J by 0 bases, 11 bases remained unmatched. In germline, CDR1 is LNHDA, CDR2 SQIVND (reference sequence). CDR3 coding DNA: TGTGCCAGTAGACCGGGACTAGCGGGAGTCCAGTTGAGCACAGATACGCAGTATTTT. It translates to CASRPGLAGVQLSTDTQYF.

The chain links TRBV7-8 to TRBJ2-7; 7 bases align to TRBD2. Germline V gives CDR1 SGHVS, CDR2 FQNEAQ. CDR3 size: 16 residues. The V segment lost 3 bases and the J segment 3 bases; nucleotides outside the gene matches: 11. The CDR3 DNA is TGTGCCAGCAGCTTTTGGGCGGGAGCGACCGGCTACGAGCAGTACTTC. Protein: CASSFWAGATGYEQYF.

The genes are TRBV27 and TRBJ2-1; TRBD2 aligns across 8 bases. The V gene's germline CDR1 is MNHEY and CDR2 SMNVEV (reference sequence). This CDR3 comprises 13 residues. Trimming cost V 5 bases and J 6 bases; bases outside gene matches: 3. In nucleotides, the CDR3 is TGTGCCAGCAGTCTCAGCGGGAGCAATGAGCAGTTCTTC. Translation gives CASSLSGSNEQFF.

This chain links TRBV10-3 with TRBJ1-6; 7 bases agree with TRBD1. Germline V gene lookup returns CDR1 ENHRY and CDR2 SYGVKD. The junction had 8 bases not matched to a gene; V was cut back by 6 bases and J by 9 bases. The CDR3 loop spans 14 amino acids. This chain's CDR3 is CAISAGTESSPLHF. In DNA form, the CDR3 reads TGTGCCATCAGCGCCGGGACAGAGTCTTCACCCCTCCACTTT.

This clone was picked up one time. The chain recombines TRBV6-6 with TRBJ2-5, with D possibly being TRBD2 (6 bases). Trimming shortened V by 7 bases and J by 4 bases, and 16 bases separated the two germline ends. The CDR3 covers 14 residues. Germline values: CDR1 MNHNY, CDR2 SVGAGI (reference sequence). The CDR3 DNA is TGTGCCAGCAAGGAGAGGGGAGGAGGAGAGACCCAGTACTTC. Encoded protein: CASKERGGGETQYF.

The chain employs TRBV3-1 (or the pseudogene TRBV3-2) and TRBJ2-3; 7 bases are a match to TRBD2. V gave up 0 bases and J gave up 5 bases; unmatched junction bases: 8. The CDR3 sequence is 16 residues long. Germline V lookup: CDR1 LGHDT, CDR2 YNNKEL (reference sequence). The CDR3 region is CASSQDLRGSIDTQYF. In nucleotides, the CDR3 is TGTGCCAGCAGCCAAGATCTGCGGGGGTCTATAGATACGCAGTATTTT.

The J gene is TRBJ2-7, the V gene TRBV5-1; 10 positions agree with TRBD1. This CDR3 region has 15 residues. Germline V gene lookup returns CDR1 SGHRS and CDR2 YFSETQ. V lost 4 bases and J lost 0; bases outside the gene matches: 4. CDR3: CASSAGTGVSYEQYF. DNA for the CDR3: TGCGCCAGCAGCGCTGGGACAGGGGTCTCCTACGAGCAGTACTTC.

This sequence joins TRBV6-5 and TRBJ2-3, with 12 bases identical to TRBD1. The CDR3 covers 16 residues. The trim removed 2 bases at V and 4 bases at J, leaving 4 bases unmatched. Per the germline V gene, CDR1 is MNHEY and CDR2 is SVGAGI. For the CDR3, the DNA is TGTGCCAGCAGTTACGGGACAGGGGGCAAGGCAGATACGCAGTATTTT. As protein: CASSYGTGGKADTQYF.

J is TRBJ2-3 and V is TRBV5-1; D gene unclear. With 4 bases removed from V and 8 bases from J, the gap between germline ends came to 11 bases. Germline values: CDR1 SGHRS, CDR2 YFSETQ. This CDR3 region has 12 residues. CDR3: CASSPAGVTQYF. The CDR3 DNA reads TGCGCCAGCAGCCCCGCCGGAGTTACGCAGTATTTT.

The chain has TRBV5-1 and TRBJ1-6; 9 bases are a match to TRBD1. The CDR3 is 17 residues long. The V gene's germline CDR1 is SGHRS and CDR2 YFSETQ. V was clipped by 2 bases and J by 7 bases; unmatched bases: 10. The CDR3 region has the DNA TGCGCCAGCAGCTTAGCGCTTAGACAGGGGGGAAATTCACCCCTCCACTTT. Its protein is CASSLALRQGGNSPLHF.

V usage is TRBV10-2 and J usage is TRBJ1-4; no clear D gene. V lost 7 bases and J lost 7, with 22 bases in between. CDR1 and CDR2 from the germline V gene are WSHSY and SAAADI. CDR3 length equals 16 residues. CDR3 nucleotides: TGCGCCAGCACTATTCCCACGGCCTCCGGAGGTGAAAAACTGTTTTTT. It encodes CASTIPTASGGEKLFF.

The CDR3 DNA reads TGTGCCAGCAGCTTAACGATTACTAGCAGCACCGGGGAGCTGTTTTTT. Its protein is CASSLTITSSTGELFF. The chain has TRBV7-3 and TRBJ2-2; TRBD2 is a possible D gene (6 bases). This CDR3 has 16 amino acids. With 0 bases removed from V and 4 bases from J, the gap between germline ends came to 12 bases. The germline V gene encodes CDR1 SGHTA and CDR2 FQGTGA. Together with reference TRBV7-3 and TRBJ2-2, the CDR3 gives the full variable domain: GAGVSQTPSNKVTEKGKYVELRCDPISGHTALYWYRQSLGQGPEFLIYFQGTGAADDSGLPNDRFFAVRPEGSVSTLKIQRTERGDSAVYLCASSLTITSSTGELFFGEGSRLTVL.

The V and J genes are TRBV27 and TRBJ2-1; 8 positions match TRBD2. V shed 2 bases and J 3 bases; nucleotides not matched to a gene: 3. This CDR3 has 15 amino acids. Germline loops: CDR1 MNHEY, CDR2 SMNVEV (reference sequence). CDR3 sequence reads: CASSLAGLVYNEQFF. DNA of the CDR3: TGTGCCAGCAGTTTAGCGGGACTAGTCTACAATGAGCAGTTCTTC.

This clone was detected only a few times. This chain links TRBV7-9 with TRBJ1-3; the match to TRBD1 covers 8 bases. The germline gives CDR1 SEHNR, CDR2 FQNEAQ (reference sequence). CDR3 length: 17 amino acids. V shed 3 bases and J 4 bases; nucleotides not matched to a gene: 11. The CDR3 DNA reads TGTGCCAGCAGCTTGGGGGCAGGGGGCGTGGAGGGAAACACCATATATTTT. Encoded protein: CASSLGAGGVEGNTIYF.